This T cell receptor beta chain stems from a study of T cell repertoires in cytomegalovirus infection. Germline CDR1 and CDR2: SGDLS and YYNGEE. The CDR3 runs to 14 residues. The V end was cut by 0 bases, the J end by 0 bases, with 7 bases between. Of note for this clonotype: Its specificity is unknown.

TCRdb redid the calling of the reads with MiXCR, one entry per CDR3 protein. The sample yields roughly 45,000 distinct CDR3 sequences, about a fifth seen once. The chain joins TRBV9 to TRBJ2-7, with no clear D. The receptor was isolated from a human donor in good health (CMV status not recorded). Some clones in this sample may be carry-over from other donors' samples. The sample in question was CD8+ T cells from cultured PBMCs, obtained from culture after CMV antigen stimulation. The CDR3 DNA follows: TGTGCCAGCAGCGTAGATCTTAGCTCCTACGAGCAGTACTTC. Its translation: CASSVDLSSYEQYF.